This TCR beta chain was profiled in a study of early T cells in non-severe SARS-CoV-2 infection (dated by TCRdb to the early 2020s). In terms of the full investigation: Because TCR sequencing relied on bulk RNA taken from unsorted whole blood, pairing of alpha and beta chains was not possible. The study at large found these results: Matching against VDJdb was skewed toward anti-spike CD8 responses, likely underestimated virus-specific expansions, and missed private and CD4 specificities.

As regards this clonotype: Its antigen remains undetermined. Base qualities are not at hand, and no much larger clone is one base apart.

The library was generated by 5' RACE. The listed sequencing device is NextSeq 500. To correct for sequencing error and PCR bias, the TCR library protocol tagged individual cDNA molecules with unique molecular identifiers. Both TCR alpha and beta chains were sequenced, and tight co-correlation was observed between alpha and beta sequence abundances in each sample. Per the original workflow: V gene, J gene and CDR3 annotation of TCR sequences was performed with Decombinator V4. TCRs were defined as expanded if a significant change between any two time points was detected under a Poisson model with p below 0.0001. TCR abundances were normalised to the total number of TCRs sequenced per sample and were expressed as counts per million. MAIT TCRs were defined by TRAV1-2 paired with TRAJ12, TRAJ20 or TRAJ33, and iNKT TCRs by TRAV10 paired with TRAJ18. A search of VDJdb, accessed on 1 November 2021, was run for TCRs annotated to CMV, EBV and SARS-CoV-2, with TCRs annotated for multiple antigens excluded. TCRdb took the public reads, trimmed them with fastp at Q25, ran MiXCR for clone calling and kept in-frame beta chains. Entries that share a CDR3 protein sequence are merged under the most common genes and DNA. TCRdb assigned the V and J calls; the authors' analysis was not used. Recorded for this sample are 55,000 to 75,000 distinct CDR3 sequences; 5.5% to 7% of them occurred a single time. The ten most abundant clones make up about 3.6% of the sample.

A case-control design nested within a healthcare worker cohort in London, UK, was used, with weekly nasopharyngeal swab PCR tests and blood sampling performed. Healthcare workers were enrolled in the week of the UK lockdown, from 23 to 31 March 2020, and were followed every week for up to roughly 16 weeks. The CDR3 holds 13 amino acids from the cysteine to the phenylalanine. Only the CDR3 DNA is retained, 39 bases long and in frame from the first base. Reading the germline V gene gives CDR1 SGHTA and CDR2 FQGNSA. The germline ends are 9 bases apart after V is trimmed by 2 bases and J by 4 bases. The sequences come from whole blood, collected at baseline. The sequence joins TRBV7-2 to TRBJ2-7; the D gene identity is not certain. This TCR derives from an adult who was a healthcare worker with PCR-confirmed SARS-CoV-2 infection or an uninfected control (not recorded which). This receptor carries the CDR3 CASSLYAGYEQYF. The nucleotides read TGTGCCAGCAGCTTATATGCTGGATACGAGCAGTACTTC.